This T cell receptor beta chain stems from a study of blood T cell repertoires in COVID-19. Study-wide background: T cells, B-cell-depleted T cells, or PBMCs supplied cDNA or gDNA.

Trimming took 6 bases from V and 5 from J; bases not matched to a gene: 6. The CDR3 totals 15 residues. Germline values: CDR1 LGHNA, CDR2 YNFKEQ. In the original analysis: Reference gene primer amplification gave estimated nucleated cell counts. TCRdb's table, derived via immunoSEQ multiplex PCR, lists solely in-frame clones and lacks some. V and J calls plus clone size are reproduced from that table; the DNA served to infer D and trimming. The table lists tens of thousands of clones, 65% to 90% of them singletons. Seattle patient enrollment occurred during active infection, with longitudinal follow-up thereafter.

The sample was peripheral blood. This sequence originates from a man aged 45-65 years with COVID-19, enrolled during active disease. The chain couples TRBV4-2 to TRBJ2-3, with 12 bases identical to TRBD2. Here the CDR3 DNA reads TGTGCCAGCAGGCGACTAGCGGGAGACTTAGATACGCAGTATTTT. This sequence encodes CASRRLAGDLDTQYF.